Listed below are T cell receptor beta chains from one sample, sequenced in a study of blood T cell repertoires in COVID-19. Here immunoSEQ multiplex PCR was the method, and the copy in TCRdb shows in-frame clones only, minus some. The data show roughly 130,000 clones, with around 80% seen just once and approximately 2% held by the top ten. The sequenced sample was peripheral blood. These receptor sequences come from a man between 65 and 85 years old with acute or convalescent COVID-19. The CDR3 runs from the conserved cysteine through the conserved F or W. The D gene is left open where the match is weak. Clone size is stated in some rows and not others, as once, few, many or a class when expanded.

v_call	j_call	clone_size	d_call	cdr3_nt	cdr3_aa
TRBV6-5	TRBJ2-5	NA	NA	TGTGCCAGCAACCCCGGATGGGGAGAAGAGACCCAGTACTTC	CASNPGWGEETQYF
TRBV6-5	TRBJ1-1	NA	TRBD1	TGTGCCAGCAGCTCGGGACAGGGGAACACTGAAGCTTTCTTT	CASSSGQGNTEAFF
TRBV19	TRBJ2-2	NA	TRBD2	TGTGCCAGTAATAGCGGGGGGGCCTCCGGGGAGCTGTTTTTT	CASNSGGASGELFF
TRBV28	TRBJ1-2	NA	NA	TGTGCCAGCAGTTTTCAGGGCCTATATGGCTACACCTTC	CASSFQGLYGYTF
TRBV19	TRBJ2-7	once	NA	TGTGCCAGTAGCATGACATCGGAGGGCTACGAGCAGTACTTC	CASSMTSEGYEQYF
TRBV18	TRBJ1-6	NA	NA	TGTGCCAGCTCACCGGCGGGTAAGAATTCACCCCTCCACTTT	CASSPAGKNSPLHF
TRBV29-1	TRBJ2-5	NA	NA	TGCAGCGTTGAGGAGCAGGGCGCCCAAGAGACCCAGTACTTC	CSVEEQGAQETQYF
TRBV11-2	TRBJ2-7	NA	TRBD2	TGTGCCAGCAGCCCCCCCGGGGAGGGCTACGAGCAGTACTTC	CASSPPGEGYEQYF
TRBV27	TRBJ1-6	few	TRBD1	TGTGCCAGCAGTTTAGGGGGGACAGCCCGGAATTCACCCCTCCACTTT	CASSLGGTARNSPLHF
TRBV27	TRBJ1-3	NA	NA	TGTGCCAGCAGTTCATCCAGGGTGGGATCTGGAAACACCATATATTTT	CASSSSRVGSGNTIYF
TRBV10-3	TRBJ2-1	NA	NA	TGTGCCATCGGGCAGAGCAATGAGCAGTTCTTC	CAIGQSNEQFF
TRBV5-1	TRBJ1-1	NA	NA	TGCGCCAGCAGCCCTCAGTACAGGGACCGCTTTACCAAGGGTAACACTGAAGCTTTCTTT	CASSPQYRDRFTKGNTEAFF
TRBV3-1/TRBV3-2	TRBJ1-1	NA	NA	TGTGCCAGCAGCCAACCCGGGTCTGACACTGAAGCTTTCTTT	CASSQPGSDTEAFF